Below, 29 T cell receptor beta chains from the same sample are listed, as sequenced in a study of spatial heterogeneity in lung cancer. Whole-study results and caveats: Tumoral mutation counts were tracked by counts of expanded intratumoral alpha and beta TCRs.

Their antigens remain unidentified. Using its own MiXCR run on the 5' RACE reads, TCRdb lists one record per CDR3 protein. The sample shows roughly 9,300 distinct CDR3 sequences, approximately 5.5% of them seen only once. The sample's time point: sample taken at primary tumor resection. The sequencing used lung tumor tissue, collected at surgery. These receptors were obtained from a female donor with early-stage non-small cell lung cancer.

This sequence joins TRBV7-2 and TRBJ2-1; 8 nucleotides line up with TRBD1. Looked up from germline, CDR1 is SGHTA and CDR2 is FQGNSA. The CDR3 has 12 amino acids. Trimming at V came to 1 base and at J to 12 bases, leaving 2 bases not matched to a gene. CDR3 coding DNA: TGTGCCAGCAGCTTAGATACAGGGGGGCAGTTCTTC. Protein: CASSLDTGGQFF.

This clonotype showed up just a few times. The V and J genes are TRBV2 and TRBJ2-1; 10 positions match TRBD2. With V trimmed by 7 bases and J by 7 bases, 7 bases remained unmatched. This CDR3 is 14 amino acids long. Germline CDR1 SNHLY, CDR2 FYNNEI. The CDR3 DNA reads as TGTGCCAGCACTATAGCGGGAGGCTGGAATGAGCAGTTCTTC. This codes for CASTIAGGWNEQFF.

This clonotype was counted many times. In DNA form, the CDR3 reads TGTGCCAGCAGCGAACAGGGAGCCGGCTATGGCTACACCTTC. It encodes CASSEQGAGYGYTF. The chain couples TRBV2 to TRBJ1-2, with D possibly being TRBD1 (6 bases). CDR3 length: 14 residues. From germline, CDR1 is SNHLY and CDR2 FYNNEI. Trimming stripped 6 bases from V and 4 bases from J, with 15 bases between.

By share of the sample, this clonotype is medium-sized (0.01 to 0.1%). The V gene is TRBV4-1, the J gene TRBJ2-1, with a possible D match to TRBD2 (6 bases). Trimming shortened V by 0 bases and J by 10 bases, and 13 bases separated the two germline ends. This CDR3 contains 14 residues. The germline gives CDR1 MGHRA, CDR2 YSYEKL. This CDR3 is CASSQDISTREQFF. The CDR3 DNA sequence: TGCGCCAGCAGCCAAGATATTTCGACTAGGGAGCAGTTCTTC.

This clonotype appeared a few times. The chain couples TRBV2 to TRBJ2-7, with D perhaps matching TRBD1 (6 bases). CDR1 SNHLY and CDR2 FYNNEI come from the germline V gene. The V end was cut by 5 bases, the J end by 7 bases, with 18 bases between. This CDR3 spans 14 amino acids. In DNA form, the CDR3 reads TGTGCCAGCAGTAATCAAGAGCGTGGGACAGAGCAGTACTTC. Translation: CASSNQERGTEQYF.

This clonotype came up many times. This chain links TRBV11-2 with TRBJ2-7; weak D call: TRBD2 (5 bases). The CDR3 covers 12 residues. Germline CDR1 reads SGHAT; CDR2 reads FQNNGV. The V end was cut by 5 bases, the J end by 6 bases, with 11 bases between. The chain's CDR3 is CASSPRGPEQYF. The CDR3, as DNA: TGTGCCAGCAGCCCTAGAGGGCCCGAGCAGTACTTC.

This clonotype has at least ten counts. The chain combines TRBV7-9 with TRBJ2-3; D call uncertain. This CDR3 is 10 amino acids long. V gave up 7 bases and J gave up 6 bases, with 5 bases separating them. CDR1 SEHNR and CDR2 FQNEAQ come from the germline V gene (reference sequence). The CDR3 DNA reads TGTGCCAGCAAGCAGGATACGCAGTATTTT. Translated: CASKQDTQYF.

The chain joins TRBV20-1 to TRBJ2-1; D remains ambiguous. The CDR3 length is 14 residues. From germline, CDR1 is DFQATT and CDR2 SNEGSKA (reference sequence). Deletions cut 3 bases from V and 0 bases from J, with 9 bases between. The CDR3 loop is CSASSQSSYNEQFF. CDR3 DNA: TGCAGTGCTAGCAGTCAGAGCTCCTACAATGAGCAGTTCTTC.

In its sample, this clonotype was seen many times. The chain carries TRBV27 and TRBJ2-7; D remains unclear. CDR1 MNHEY and CDR2 SMNVEV come from the germline V gene (reference sequence). V lost 0 bases and J 6 bases, leaving 9 bases between the germline ends. The CDR3 has 13 amino acids. CDR3: CASSLSLFGEQYF. The CDR3 DNA follows: TGTGCCAGCAGTTTATCGTTGTTTGGCGAGCAGTACTTC.

In its sample, this clonotype ranks as medium-sized (0.01 to 0.1%). This sequence joins TRBV7-9 and TRBJ1-4, with a possible D match to TRBD1 (5 bases). Between the trimmed V and J ends, which lost 4 bases and 7 bases, there was a span of 13 bases. Looked up from germline, CDR1 is SEHNR and CDR2 is FQNEAQ (reference sequence). The CDR3 covers 14 residues. CDR3 DNA sequence: TGTGCCAGCAGCTCCAGGGTAGAGATTGAAAAACTGTTTTTT. Translating gives CASSSRVEIEKLFF.

Of note for this clonotype: A much larger clone differs by one base, so this may be a read error. V is TRBV27 and J is TRBJ1-5; D ambiguous. Per the germline V gene, CDR1 is MNHEY and CDR2 is SMNVEV (reference sequence). The CDR3 length is 14 residues. The CDR3 here is CASSPDSSNQPQRF. Written as DNA, the CDR3 is TGTGCCAGCAGTCCAGACTCGAGCAATCAGCCCCAGCGTTTT.

V gene TRBV12-3 or TRBV12-4 combines with J gene TRBJ2-1; 8 positions match TRBD2. V was pared by 5 bases and J by 12 bases, with 6 bases of the junction left unmatched. The CDR3 consists of 12 residues. CDR3 DNA: TGTGCCAGCAGTCCATCTAGCGGGCGGCAGTTCTTC. Encoded protein: CASSPSSGRQFF.

Sample share makes this clonotype medium-sized (0.01 to 0.1%). J is TRBJ2-3 and V is TRBV10-3; 7 bases fit TRBD1. The CDR3 consists of 14 residues. V shed 8 bases, J shed 0 bases, and the junction held 5 bases outside the gene matches. CDR1 is ENHRY, CDR2 SYGVKD, per germline. The CDR3 protein is CAISDRVSTDTQYF. The CDR3 nucleotides read TGTGCCATCTCCGACAGGGTTAGCACAGATACGCAGTATTTT.

This clonotype has at least ten counts. The chain uses TRBV5-1 and TRBJ2-7, with 12 bases aligning to TRBD2. Trimming at V came to 4 bases and at J to 3 bases, leaving 2 bases not matched to a gene. The CDR3 runs 14 residues. Germline V CDR1 and CDR2: SGHRS, YFSETQ. The CDR3 region is CASSPTSGSYEQYF. DNA for the CDR3: TGCGCCAGCAGCCCGACTAGCGGGAGCTACGAGCAGTACTTC.

In this sample, this clonotype turned up a few times. The genes are TRBV6-2 or TRBV6-3 and TRBJ1-1; tentatively, D is TRBD1 (6 bases). Germline-derived CDR1 and CDR2 are MNHEY and SVGEGT. The CDR3 totals 16 residues. The V end lost 4 bases, the J end lost 5 bases, and 20 bases lay between the germline ends. CDR3 region: CASSFGGRWVRTEAFF. The CDR3 DNA sequence: TGTGCCAGCAGTTTTGGGGGGCGCTGGGTTCGGACTGAAGCTTTCTTT.

This clonotype was observed at least ten times. The J gene is TRBJ1-1, the V gene TRBV7-9; perhaps TRBD1 as D (5 bases). The CDR3 sequence is 15 residues long. Trimming removed 2 bases at V and 4 bases at J, with 14 bases between. Germline assignment: CDR1 SEHNR and CDR2 FQNEAQ (reference sequence). The DNA for the CDR3 is TGTGCCAGCAGCTTACTTCCCCAGGGATCCACTGAAGCTTTCTTT. Translating gives CASSLLPQGSTEAFF.

This clonotype was counted between two and nine times. The V call is TRBV11-1, the J call TRBJ1-1; D unresolved. The V gene lost 5 bases and the J gene lost 0 bases, with 7 bases spanning the gap. The CDR3 spans 13 residues. Per germline, CDR1 SGHAT and CDR2 FQDESV (reference sequence). This CDR3 reads CASSQEMNTEAFF. The DNA of the CDR3 is TGTGCCAGCAGCCAAGAGATGAACACTGAAGCTTTCTTT.

This clonotype was picked up many times. In this CDR3 the conserved last residue, phenylalanine or tryptophan, is missing, so a read error is likely. The chain carries TRBV6-6 and TRBJ1-2; unclear D gene. Germline CDR1 MNHNY, CDR2 SVGAGI (reference sequence). This CDR3 comprises 14 residues. V was cut by 2 bases and J by 2 bases, with 9 bases left in between. CDR3 coding DNA: TGTGCCAGCAGTTACCGGGAGCGCAACTATGGCTACACCCTC. It is translated as CASSYRERNYGYTL.

The sample holds many counts of this clonotype. The genes are TRBV9 and TRBJ2-7; 10 positions agree with TRBD2. The CDR3 extends over 15 amino acids. Losses at the gene ends were 4 bases for V and 0 bases for J; bases not matched to a gene: 4. Per the germline V gene, CDR1 is SGDLS and CDR2 is YYNGEE. CDR3 sequence (DNA): TGTGCCAGCAGCCCCGGACTAGCGGTCTCCTACGAGCAGTACTTC. Translated: CASSPGLAVSYEQYF.

This clonotype was recorded at least ten times. This chain links TRBV7-9 with TRBJ2-3; no reliable D call. The germline CDR1 and CDR2 sequences are SEHNR and FQNEAQ (reference sequence). V lost 5 bases, J lost 5 bases, and 8 bases lay in between. The CDR3 is 12 amino acids. The CDR3 DNA is TGTGCCAGCAGCCAGTGGGGAGATACGCAGTATTTT. Its translation: CASSQWGDTQYF.

This clonotype was observed many times. V is TRBV7-9 and J is TRBJ1-2; TRBD1 aligns across 7 bases. The CDR3 spans 15 residues. The junction had 7 bases not matched to a gene; V was cut back by 4 bases and J by 2 bases. The germline V gene has CDR1 SEHNR and CDR2 FQNEAQ (reference sequence). CDR3 residues: CASSSGWTGNYGYTF. The DNA of the CDR3 is TGTGCCAGCAGCTCTGGTTGGACAGGAAACTATGGCTACACCTTC.

This clonotype has more than one count but fewer than ten. The chain carries TRBV6-2 or TRBV6-3 and TRBJ2-7, with no clear D. Germline lookup yields CDR1 MNHEY and CDR2 SVGEGT. The CDR3 has 12 residues. Trimming removed 2 bases from V and 5 bases from J, with 7 bases in between. The CDR3 protein is CASSYVANEQYF. The CDR3 DNA reads as TGTGCCAGCAGTTACGTGGCGAACGAGCAGTACTTC.

This clonotype has a count of ten or more. CDR3 DNA sequence: TGTGCCTCCAAGGGGCAAGACTATGGCTACACCTTC. Its protein product is CASKGQDYGYTF. This chain joins TRBV10-3 and TRBJ1-2, with a tentative D call TRBD1 (5 bases). Germline lookup yields CDR1 ENHRY and CDR2 SYGVKD. Trimming shortened V by 11 bases and J by 3 bases, and 13 bases separated the two germline ends. This CDR3 region has 12 residues.

This clonotype is medium-sized within its sample. The chain uses TRBV7-4 and TRBJ2-7; 9 bases fit TRBD1. Germline values: CDR1 SGHVT, CDR2 SQSDAQ. The CDR3 has 12 residues. V dropped 8 bases and J dropped 1; count of bases not matched to a gene: 0. The CDR3 bases are TGTGCCAGCGGGACAGGGTCCTACGAGCAGTACTTC. It is translated as CASGTGSYEQYF.

This clonotype came up a few times. The genes are TRBV20-1 and TRBJ2-6; D is uncertain. V lost 5 bases and J 0 bases, leaving 11 bases between the germline ends. The germline V gene has CDR1 DFQATT and CDR2 SNEGSKA (reference sequence). The CDR3 runs 15 residues. CDR3 sequence (DNA): TGCAGTGCTTCCAACTTGAGCTCTGGGGCCAACGTCCTGACTTTC. Translating it yields CSASNLSSGANVLTF.

As regards this clonotype: The junction does not match germline at one end; this may be a read error. V usage is TRBV7-2 and J usage is TRBJ2-1; possible D gene TRBD1, 5 bases. This CDR3 has 14 amino acids. Germline assignment: CDR1 SGHTA and CDR2 FQGNSA. DNA of the CDR3: TGTGCCAGTAGCTTAGTAGGGGCCTACAATGAGCAGTTCTTC. It translates to CASSLVGAYNEQFF.

This clonotype has ten or more counts. J is TRBJ2-2 and V is TRBV11-2, with 8 bases that match TRBD2. V lost 3 bases and J lost 4; bases outside the gene matches: 4. Per germline, CDR1 SGHAT and CDR2 FQNNGV. The CDR3 is made up of 15 amino acids. DNA of the CDR3: TGTGCCAGCAGCTTGAGCGGGGGTCCCACCGGGGAGCTGTTTTTT. As protein: CASSLSGGPTGELFF.

This clonotype counts as medium-sized (0.01 to 0.1%). This chain joins TRBV29-1 and TRBJ2-1, with 7 bases aligning to TRBD2. Germline lookup yields CDR1 SQVTM and CDR2 ANQGSEA. This CDR3 region has 16 residues. The V and J ends lost 3 bases and 6 bases, in that order; junction bases with no gene match: 14. The CDR3, as DNA: TGCAGCGTTGATGTCCCAGGTGCCTGGGGGGGCAATGAGCAGTTCTTC. Translated, it gives CSVDVPGAWGGNEQFF.

Relative to its sample, this clonotype is medium-sized. The chain recombines TRBV29-1 with TRBJ2-5; a possible D gene is TRBD2 (5 bases). The V end lost 4 bases, the J end lost 2 bases, and 14 bases lay between the germline ends. Germline V gene data show CDR1 as SQVTM and CDR2 as ANQGSEA. The CDR3 is 14 residues long. The CDR3 loop is CSVAGSSGQETQYF. The CDR3 DNA reads TGCAGCGTTGCGGGATCTTCCGGACAAGAGACCCAGTACTTC.